This is a list of T cell receptor beta chains from one sample in a study of OX40 agonist ivuxolimab in advanced cancers. The repertoire was sequenced with immunoSEQ multiplex PCR; TCRdb's copy has only in-frame clones and lacks some. The data show about 100,000 clones, around 94% seen once. The sample was CD4+ or CD8+ T cells sorted from blood, taken in a trial of the OX40 agonist ivuxolimab. The receptors here all came from an adult with an advanced solid tumor such as melanoma, head and neck, liver or kidney cancer. Both conserved end residues are part of each CDR3. Fields, in order: clone size, D gene, V gene, J gene, CDR3 DNA, CDR3 protein. A D gene is named only where the DNA matches it firmly. Not all rows give a size; the values are once, few, many and, for expanded clones, a class.

size: .; D: TRBD2; V: TRBV7-2; J: TRBJ2-7; DNA: TGTGCCAGCAGCTTAAGGACTAGCGGGATCTACGAGCAGTACTTC; CDR3: CASSLRTSGIYEQYF
size: .; D: .; V: TRBV18; J: TRBJ2-3; DNA: TGTGCCAGCTCCCGCGTTCGGCAGGGATGGACAGATACGCAGTATTTT; CDR3: CASSRVRQGWTDTQYF
size: .; D: .; V: TRBV4-3; J: TRBJ1-4; DNA: TGCGCCAGCAGCCAAGAAGGGGCCGGCTTTAATGAAAAACTGTTTTTT; CDR3: CASSQEGAGFNEKLFF
size: .; D: .; V: TRBV2; J: TRBJ1-3; DNA: TGTGCCAGCAGTGAAGAAGGTGGCCGCCGGAACACCATATATTTT; CDR3: CASSEEGGRRNTIYF
size: .; D: TRBD2; V: TRBV29-1; J: TRBJ2-2; DNA: TGCAGCGCCCGACTAGCGGGGGGGAACACCGGGGAGCTGTTTTTT; CDR3: CSARLAGGNTGELFF
size: once; D: .; V: TRBV29-1; J: TRBJ2-1; DNA: TGCAGCGTTGCGGCGTCCCAGAGGTCCCCCAATGAGCAGTTCTTC; CDR3: CSVAASQRSPNEQFF
size: .; D: TRBD2; V: TRBV7-2; J: TRBJ2-3; DNA: TGTGCCAGCAGCTCCGGGACTAGCCCAGATACGCAGTATTTT; CDR3: CASSSGTSPDTQYF
size: .; D: TRBD1; V: TRBV28; J: TRBJ1-2; DNA: TGTGCCAGCAGTGCCCTGAGACAGGGTAAGGATGGCTACACCTTC; CDR3: CASSALRQGKDGYTF
size: .; D: .; V: TRBV7-2; J: TRBJ2-1; DNA: TGTGCCAGCAGCGCCCAGACTAGAAGTGAGCAGTTCTTC; CDR3: CASSAQTRSEQFF
size: .; D: TRBD2; V: TRBV7-8; J: TRBJ2-5; DNA: TGTGCCAGCAGCCAGAGAAGCGGGACTAGCAAAGCAGAGACCCAGTACTTC; CDR3: CASSQRSGTSKAETQYF
size: .; D: .; V: TRBV7-7; J: TRBJ2-1; DNA: TGTGCTAGCAGCTTAGCCAGACTGGATGAGCAGTTCTTC; CDR3: CASSLARLDEQFF
size: .; D: .; V: TRBV6-6; J: TRBJ1-1; DNA: .; CDR3: CASREVGTGSKGWAF
size: .; D: .; V: TRBV23-1; J: TRBJ1-5; DNA: TGCGCCAGCAGTCTTAGGGCTAATGTTCAGCCCCAGCATTTT; CDR3: CASSLRANVQPQHF
size: .; D: TRBD1; V: TRBV5-6; J: TRBJ2-7; DNA: TGTGCCAGCAGCTTCCGGGACAGGGGACCCTACGAGCAGTACTTC; CDR3: CASSFRDRGPYEQYF
size: .; D: .; V: TRBV5-4; J: TRBJ1-2; DNA: TGTGCCAGCAGCTTCGGGGGAGGCTATGGCTACACCTTC; CDR3: CASSFGGGYGYTF
size: .; D: TRBD2; V: TRBV6-5; J: TRBJ2-7; DNA: TGTGCCAGCAGCCGAACAGCGGGGCTGTACGAGCAGTACTTC; CDR3: CASSRTAGLYEQYF
size: .; D: .; V: TRBV18; J: TRBJ1-2; DNA: TGTGCCAGCTCACGATCCCGGGACCCCCCGAGGTACACCTTC; CDR3: CASSRSRDPPRYTF
size: .; D: .; V: TRBV7-2; J: TRBJ2-7; DNA: TGTGCCAGCAGCTTAGCGCCAGGACCAACCTACGAGCAGTACTTC; CDR3: CASSLAPGPTYEQYF